One and the same sample provided the 7 T cell receptor beta chains below, sequenced in a study of beta chain features in type 1 diabetes. The authors reverse transcribed all of the isolated RNA, so sequencing captured expressed TCRB transcripts. The table came from immunoSEQ multiplex PCR; TCRdb's copy has only in-frame clones and leaves some out. Of under 300,000 clones in the sample, roughly 8% were seen once. The sample taken for sequencing was central memory CD4+ T cells from blood. The receptors here all came from a woman in her late teens or twenties in good health.

The chain has TRBV7-2 and TRBJ1-6, with no clear D. CDR3 length: 12 amino acids. Germline V gives CDR1 SGHTA, CDR2 FQGNSA. Trimming removed 5 bases from V and 7 bases from J, with 6 bases in between. CDR3 amino acids: CASSTRNSPLHF. CDR3 DNA sequence: TGTGCCAGCAGCACACGGAATTCACCCCTCCACTTT.

This clone showed up just a few times. The V call is TRBV7-9, the J call TRBJ1-5; D is unresolved. The CDR3 has 13 residues. Germline CDR1 reads SEHNR; CDR2 reads FQNEAQ (reference sequence). V shed 0 bases and J shed 7 bases, with 7 bases lying between them. The chain's CDR3 is CASSLAVEQPQHF. DNA of the CDR3: TGTGCCAGCAGCTTAGCGGTGGAGCAGCCCCAGCATTTT.

Ten or more counts support this clone. The gene calls are TRBV15 and TRBJ1-6; a weak D match, TRBD1 (6 bases). CDR1 LNHNV and CDR2 YYDKDF come from the germline V gene (reference sequence). The CDR3 totals 14 residues. V was cut by 5 bases and J by 11 bases, with 16 bases left in between. CDR3 amino acids: CATSERGARPPLHF. CDR3 in DNA: TGTGCCACCAGCGAGAGGGGGGCCCGTCCACCCCTCCACTTT.

This clone has just a few counts. The rearrangement uses TRBV19 and TRBJ1-2; D is possibly TRBD1 (5 bases). The CDR3 totals 17 residues. Deletions cut 2 bases from V and 0 bases from J, with 16 bases between. Germline values: CDR1 LNHDA, CDR2 SQIVND (reference sequence). CDR3 in DNA: TGTGCCAGTAGTATATCAGGCGGGGACGGCACTAACTATGGCTACACCTTC. Translated: CASSISGGDGTNYGYTF. Full variable domain (outside the CDR3, taken from reference TRBV19 and TRBJ1-2): DGGITQSPKYLFRKEGQNVTLSCEQNLNHDAMYWYRQDPGQGLRLIYYSQIVNDFQKGDIAEGYSVSREKKESFPLTVTSAQKNPTAFYLCASSISGGDGTNYGYTFGSGTRLTVV.

Here the CDR3 reads CASSHYRGSPSSGANVLTF. CDR3 bases: TGTGCCAGCAGCCACTACAGGGGCAGCCCCAGTTCTGGGGCCAACGTCCTGACTTTC. V is TRBV14 and J is TRBJ2-6, with TRBD1 matching 7 bases. The trim removed 3 bases at V and 1 base at J, leaving 12 bases unmatched. The CDR3 extends over 19 amino acids. CDR1 SGHDN and CDR2 FVKESK come from the germline V gene.

This chain links TRBV18 with TRBJ2-3, with D maybe TRBD2 (6 bases). The CDR3 has 16 residues. The germline V and J ends were trimmed by 3 bases and 3 bases, with 16 bases remaining between them. Germline CDR1 reads KGHSH; CDR2 reads LQKENI. As DNA, the CDR3 is TGTGCCAGCTCACCCCTACAGCGTGGGGGGACAGATACGCAGTATTTT. Translation gives CASSPLQRGGTDTQYF.

J is TRBJ2-3 and V is TRBV27, with D perhaps matching TRBD1 or TRBD2 (5 bases each). The CDR3 covers 14 residues. The germline V and J ends were trimmed by 3 bases and 5 bases, with 12 bases remaining between them. The germline gives CDR1 MNHEY, CDR2 SMNVEV (reference sequence). The CDR3 bases are TGTGCCAGCAGTTTGGGGCACAGCGGAGATACGCAGTATTTT. Translating gives CASSLGHSGDTQYF.